This T cell receptor (beta chain) stems from a study of radiotherapy plus CTLA-4 blockade in lung cancer. Assay: immunoSEQ multiplex PCR; the TCRdb copy retains only in-frame clones and omits some. The table has approximately 80,000 clones, approximately 84% seen once; the top ten hold approximately 0.81%. Germline CDR1 is LGHNA and CDR2 is YNFKEQ. The CDR3 runs to 13 residues. With V trimmed by 6 bases and J by 3 bases, 5 bases remained unmatched. J is TRBJ2-7 and V is TRBV4-2, with 7 nucleotides matching TRBD2. The TCR originated in a human donor with non-small cell lung cancer who had stable disease on radiotherapy plus ipilimumab. The sample was peripheral blood, taken from a patient treated with radiotherapy plus ipilimumab. CDR3 nucleotides: TGTGCCAGCAGGGGCGGGGGAAGCTACGAGCAGTACTTC. Translating gives CASRGGGSYEQYF.